This paragraph covers one T cell receptor (beta chain) sequence. Its matching antigen is unknown. This specimen comes from a study of CD8+ T cells in alopecia areata. Extracted RNA was reverse transcribed, and the resulting cDNA served as sequencing template. Clones were sequenced by immunoSEQ multiplex PCR, and TCRdb holds only the in-frame ones, with some missing. The top ten hold approximately 2.8% of the sample, which has around 120,000 clones, 55% to 65% seen once. Whole-study results and caveats: Scalp lesions, especially in alopecia totalis/universalis, had higher clonality than normal scalp. Patients shared TCRs less clearly than mice did, possibly owing to HLA.

This sequence originates from a human donor in good health. Sequencing was performed on CD4+ T cells sorted from blood.

The CDR3 nucleotides read TGTGCCAGCAGCTTGGGATATCCAGGGAGGGAGCAGTACTTC. This encodes CASSLGYPGREQYF. The chain is built from TRBV5-6 and TRBJ2-7; possible D gene TRBD2, 6 bases. CDR3 length: 14 residues. Germline V CDR1 and CDR2: SGHDT, YYEEEE. Trimming removed 0 bases from V and 7 bases from J, with 14 bases in between. Combining the CDR3 with reference TRBV5-6 and TRBJ2-7 gives the whole variable domain DAGVTQSPTHLIKTRGQQVTLRCSPKSGHDTVSWYQQALGQGPQFIFQYYEEEERQRGNFPDRFSGHQFPNYSSELNVNALLLGDSALYLCASSLGYPGREQYFGPGTRLTVT.